These T cell receptor beta chains were read from a single sample in a study of T cells in Graves' hyperthyroidism and ophthalmopathy. Each CDR3 protein gets one entry after TCRdb re-called the multiplex PCR reads with MiXCR. The sample shows hundreds of thousands of distinct CDR3 sequences, less than 15% of them seen only once. Sequencing used blood. All receptors come from a woman between 40 and 55 years old with Graves' hyperthyroidism. Both conserved end residues are part of each CDR3. D genes are given only for firm matches. Size is omitted from some rows. Given values are once, few, many or a class for expanded clones.

clone_size	d_call	v_call	j_call	cdr3_aa	cdr3_nt
many	TRBD2	TRBV28	TRBJ2-1	CASSPTVAGPYNEQFF	TGTGCCAGCAGCCCCACGGTAGCGGGGCCTTACAATGAGCAGTTCTTC
many	-	TRBV3-1	TRBJ2-1	CASSQDLGIGQFF	TGTGCCAGCAGCCAAGATCTCGGGATTGGGCAGTTCTTC
many	-	TRBV10-3	TRBJ1-2	CAISESTRPGYTF	TGTGCCATCAGTGAGTCAACAAGGCCCGGCTACACCTTC
many	TRBD1	TRBV20-1	TRBJ1-1	CSARGTGLNTEAFF	TGCAGTGCTAGGGGGACAGGTTTGAACACTGAAGCTTTCTTT
many	-	TRBV20-1	TRBJ2-3	CSAKGGKELYTDTQYF	TGCAGTGCTAAGGGGGGAAAGGAGCTTTACACAGATACGCAGTATTTT
few	-	TRBV3-1	TRBJ1-6	CASSQGSSPLHF	TGTGCCAGCAGCCAAGGGAGTTCACCCCTCCACTTT
-	TRBD2	TRBV9	TRBJ2-3	CASSAKTSGRTDTQYF	TGTGCCAGCAGCGCCAAGACTAGCGGGAGAACAGATACGCAGTATTTT
-	TRBD1	TRBV29-1	TRBJ1-4	CSVGQGVSELFF	TGCAGCGTTGGACAGGGGGTTAGTGAACTGTTTTTT
many	TRBD2	TRBV20-1	TRBJ2-3	CSASGVQTSGGTDTQYF	TGCAGTGCTAGTGGGGTGCAGACTAGCGGGGGCACAGATACGCAGTATTTT
many	-	TRBV28	TRBJ1-5	CASRTGNGNQPQHF	TGTGCCAGCAGGACAGGTAATGGCAATCAGCCCCAGCATTTT
-	-	TRBV18	TRBJ1-2	CTSSQRGTGYGYTF	TGTACCAGCTCACAACGGGGTACGGGCTATGGCTACACCTTC
once	TRBD2	TRBV20-1	TRBJ2-2	CSARRAGANTGELFF	TGCAGTGCTAGGCGAGCGGGGGCGAACACCGGGGAGCTGTTTTTT
few	TRBD1	TRBV20-1	TRBJ2-3	CSARDLGQVVDTQYF	TGCAGTGCTAGAGATCTGGGACAGGTCGTCGATACGCAGTATTTT
many	TRBD1	TRBV28	TRBJ1-2	CASSPPDRGYGYTF	TGTGCCAGCAGTCCACCCGACAGGGGCTATGGCTACACCTTC
few	-	TRBV6-1	TRBJ1-5	CASSRRDNQPQHF	TGTGCCAGCAGTCGCAGGGACAATCAGCCCCAGCATTTT
many	TRBD2	TRBV11-3	TRBJ2-7	CASSNLAGGPPYEQYF	TGTGCCAGCAGCAACCTAGCGGGAGGGCCTCCCTACGAGCAGTACTTC
-	TRBD2	TRBV11-2	TRBJ2-2	CASSLGGGSGSGELFF	TGTGCCAGCAGCTTAGGAGGCGGTAGCGGGAGCGGGGAGCTGTTTTTT
many	TRBD2	TRBV12-3/TRBV12-4	TRBJ2-1	CASSFRLAGWGYNEQFF	TGTGCCAGCAGTTTCCGGCTAGCGGGATGGGGGTACAATGAGCAGTTCTTC